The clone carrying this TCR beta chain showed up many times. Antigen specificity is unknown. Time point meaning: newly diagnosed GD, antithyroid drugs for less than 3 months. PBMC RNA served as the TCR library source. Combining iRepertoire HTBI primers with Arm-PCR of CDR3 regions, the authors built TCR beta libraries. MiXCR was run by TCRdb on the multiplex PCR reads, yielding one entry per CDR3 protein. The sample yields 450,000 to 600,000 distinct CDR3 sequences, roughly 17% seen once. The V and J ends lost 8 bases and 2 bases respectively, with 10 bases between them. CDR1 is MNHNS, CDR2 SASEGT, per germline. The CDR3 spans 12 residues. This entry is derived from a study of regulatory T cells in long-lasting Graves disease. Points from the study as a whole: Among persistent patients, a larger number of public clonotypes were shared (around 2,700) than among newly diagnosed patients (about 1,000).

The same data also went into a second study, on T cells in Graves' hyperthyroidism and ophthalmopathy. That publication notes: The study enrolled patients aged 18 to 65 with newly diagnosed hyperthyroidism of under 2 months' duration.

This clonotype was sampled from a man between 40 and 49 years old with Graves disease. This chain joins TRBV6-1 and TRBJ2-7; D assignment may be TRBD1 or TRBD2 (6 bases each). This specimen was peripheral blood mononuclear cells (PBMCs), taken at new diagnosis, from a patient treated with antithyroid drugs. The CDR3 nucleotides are TGTGCCAGCGCAGGGGAGGCCTACGAGCAGTACTTC. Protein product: CASAGEAYEQYF.